These 5 T cell receptor beta chains share one sample of origin, sequenced in a study of T-cell reconstitution after alpha-beta-depleted transplantation in children. Unique molecular identifiers were incorporated when the TCRbeta library was constructed. TCRdb re-called the PCR reads through MiXCR, storing one row per CDR3 protein. The repertoire includes 350,000 to 500,000 distinct CDR3 sequences, roughly 43% of them detected once, and 27% sits in the top ten. The starting material was PBMCs, obtained before TCRalphabeta/CD19-depleted stem cell transplant. The receptors originated from a girl aged 2-10 years with aplastic anemia, due to receive a stem cell transplant.

The J gene is TRBJ2-7, the V gene TRBV7-2; 7 nucleotides agree with TRBD2. Germline trimming cut 2 bases from V and 1 base from J; bases unmatched to any gene: 5. This CDR3 comprises 15 residues. The germline V gene has CDR1 SGHTA and CDR2 FQGNSA. The CDR3 protein is CASSLRLGGSYEQYF. CDR3 DNA sequence: TGTGCCAGCAGCTTAAGGTTGGGAGGGTCCTACGAGCAGTACTTC.

This clonotype was seen many times. V is TRBV5-4 and J is TRBJ2-1; D perhaps matches TRBD1 (6 bases). The CDR3 loop spans 14 amino acids. V was shortened by 5 bases and J by 4 bases, with 13 bases between the two germline ends. CDR1 and CDR2 from the germline V gene are SGHNT and YYREEE (reference sequence). The CDR3 DNA reads TGTGCCAGCAGTGACCGGGACAAATACAATGAGCAGTTCTTC. Its translation is CASSDRDKYNEQFF. Complete variable domain (other parts from reference TRBV5-4 and TRBJ2-1): ETGVTQSPTHLIKTRGQQVTLRCSSQSGHNTVSWYQQALGQGPQFIFQYYREEENGRGNFPPRFSGLQFPNYSSELNVNALELDDSALYLCASSDRDKYNEQFFGPGTRLTVL.

There are many counts of this clonotype. This chain joins TRBV12-3 or TRBV12-4 and TRBJ2-1, with 7 bases identical to TRBD1. V gave up 4 bases and J gave up 7 bases; unmatched junction bases: 7. The CDR3 extends over 14 amino acids. This CDR3 is CASSSLTGINEQFF. In DNA, the CDR3 is TGTGCCAGCAGTTCCCTGACAGGGATAAATGAGCAGTTCTTC.

This clonotype was picked up many times. This chain connects TRBV12-3 or TRBV12-4 to TRBJ2-1, with D hard to call. The V end was cut by 5 bases, the J end by 1 base, with 12 bases between. The CDR3 is 15 residues long. The CDR3 coding sequence is TGTGCCAGCAGTCTCCTCGGAGTATCCTACAATGAGCAGTTCTTC. It yields the protein CASSLLGVSYNEQFF.

The CDR3 region has the DNA TGCGCCAGCAGCTTGGCCGGTCTAGCGGGGGAGAAGTTCTTC. It encodes CASSLAGLAGEKFF. The chain recombines TRBV5-1 with TRBJ2-1; 10 nucleotides agree with TRBD2. The CDR3 runs 14 residues. CDR1 is SGHRS, CDR2 YFSETQ, per germline. V trimming: 0 bases; J trimming: 14 bases; junction bases outside the gene matches: 8.